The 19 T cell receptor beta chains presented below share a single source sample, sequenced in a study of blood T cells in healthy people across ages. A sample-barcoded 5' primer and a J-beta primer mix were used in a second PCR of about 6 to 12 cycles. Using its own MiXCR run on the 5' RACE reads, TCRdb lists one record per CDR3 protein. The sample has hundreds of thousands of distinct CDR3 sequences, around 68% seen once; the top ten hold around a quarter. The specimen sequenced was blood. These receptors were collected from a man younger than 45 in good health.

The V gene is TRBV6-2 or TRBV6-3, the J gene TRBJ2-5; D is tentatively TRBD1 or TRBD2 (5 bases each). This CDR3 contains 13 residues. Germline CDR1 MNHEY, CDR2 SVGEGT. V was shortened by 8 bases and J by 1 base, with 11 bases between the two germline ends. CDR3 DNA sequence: TGTGCCAGCTCCCGGGACCCCCAAGAGACCCAGTACTTC. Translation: CASSRDPQETQYF.

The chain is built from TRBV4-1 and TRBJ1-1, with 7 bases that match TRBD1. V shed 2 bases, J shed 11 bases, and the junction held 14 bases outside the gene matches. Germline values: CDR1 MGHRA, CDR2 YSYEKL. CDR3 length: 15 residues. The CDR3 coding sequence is TGCGCCAGCAGCCAACAACTCAGGGGGAACTTTTGGGCTTTCTTT. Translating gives CASSQQLRGNFWAFF.

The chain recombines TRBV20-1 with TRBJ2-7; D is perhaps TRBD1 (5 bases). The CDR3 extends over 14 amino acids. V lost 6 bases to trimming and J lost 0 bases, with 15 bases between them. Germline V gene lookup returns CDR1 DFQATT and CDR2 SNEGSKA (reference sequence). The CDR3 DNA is TGCAGTGCCCATCGACAGTCAAGCTCCTACGAGCAGTACTTC. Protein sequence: CSAHRQSSSYEQYF.

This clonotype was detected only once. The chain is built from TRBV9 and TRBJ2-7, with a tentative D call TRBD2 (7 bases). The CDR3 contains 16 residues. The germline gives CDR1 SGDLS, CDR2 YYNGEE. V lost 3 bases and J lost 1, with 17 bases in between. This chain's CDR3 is CASSDPFGGASYEQYF. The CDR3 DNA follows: TGTGCCAGCAGCGACCCCTTTGGGGGGGCATCCTACGAGCAGTACTTC.

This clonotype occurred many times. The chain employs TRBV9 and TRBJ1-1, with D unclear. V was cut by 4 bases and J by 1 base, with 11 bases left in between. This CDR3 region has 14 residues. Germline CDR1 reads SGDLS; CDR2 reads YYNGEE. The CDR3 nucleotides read TGTGCCAGCAGCCCACGACAAGAGAACACTGAAGCTTTCTTT. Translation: CASSPRQENTEAFF.

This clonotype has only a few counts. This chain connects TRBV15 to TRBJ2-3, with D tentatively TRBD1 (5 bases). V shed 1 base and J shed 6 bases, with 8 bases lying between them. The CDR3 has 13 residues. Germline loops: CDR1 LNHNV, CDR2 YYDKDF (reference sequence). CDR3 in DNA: TGTGCCACCAGCAGAGCCAGACAGGATACGCAGTATTTT. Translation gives CATSRARQDTQYF.

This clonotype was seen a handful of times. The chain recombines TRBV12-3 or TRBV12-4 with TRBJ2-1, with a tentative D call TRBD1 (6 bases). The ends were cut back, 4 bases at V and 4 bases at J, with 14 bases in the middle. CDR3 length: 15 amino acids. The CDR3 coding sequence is TGTGCCAGCAGTTCCAGGGGCCCAGCATACAATGAGCAGTTCTTC. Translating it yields CASSSRGPAYNEQFF.

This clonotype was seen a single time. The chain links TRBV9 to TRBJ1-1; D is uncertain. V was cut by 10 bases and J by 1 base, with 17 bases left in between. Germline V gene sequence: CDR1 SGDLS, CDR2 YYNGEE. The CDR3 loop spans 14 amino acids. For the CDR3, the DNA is TGTGCCGGCAACGGCAAAGAACCGAACACTGAAGCTTTCTTT. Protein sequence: CAGNGKEPNTEAFF.

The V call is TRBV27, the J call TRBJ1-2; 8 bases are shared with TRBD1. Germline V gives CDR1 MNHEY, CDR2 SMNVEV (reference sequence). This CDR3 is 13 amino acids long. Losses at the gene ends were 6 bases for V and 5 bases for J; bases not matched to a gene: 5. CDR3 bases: TGTGCCAGCAGGGAGGGACAGGCTTATGGCTACACCTTC. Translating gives CASREGQAYGYTF.

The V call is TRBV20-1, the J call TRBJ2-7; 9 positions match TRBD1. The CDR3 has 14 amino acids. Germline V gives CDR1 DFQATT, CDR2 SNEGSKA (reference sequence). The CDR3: CSPTPGTGIYEQYF. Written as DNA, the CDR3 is TGCAGCCCGACACCCGGGACAGGGATCTACGAGCAGTACTTC.

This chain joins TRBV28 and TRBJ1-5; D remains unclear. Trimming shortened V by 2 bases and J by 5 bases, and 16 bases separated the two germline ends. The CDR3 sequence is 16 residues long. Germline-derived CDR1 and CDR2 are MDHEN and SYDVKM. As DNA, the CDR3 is TGTGCCAGCAGTTTAGCAGCAGGTGGGTCGGATCAGCCCCAGCATTTT. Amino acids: CASSLAAGGSDQPQHF.

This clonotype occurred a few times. This chain's CDR3 is CASTRSNEQYF. The DNA for the CDR3 is TGTGCCAGCACCAGGTCGAACGAGCAGTACTTC. V gene TRBV6-2 or TRBV6-3 combines with J gene TRBJ2-7; D is unclear. Deletions cut 7 bases from V and 5 bases from J, with 9 bases between. The CDR3 length is 11 residues. Germline V lookup: CDR1 MNHEY, CDR2 SVGEGT.

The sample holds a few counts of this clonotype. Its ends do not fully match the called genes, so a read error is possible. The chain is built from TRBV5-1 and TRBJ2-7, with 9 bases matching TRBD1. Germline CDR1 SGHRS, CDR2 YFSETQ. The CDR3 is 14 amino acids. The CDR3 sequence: CASSFRQGAYEQYF. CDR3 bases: TGTGCCAGCAGCTTTCGACAGGGGGCCTACGAGCAGTACTTC.

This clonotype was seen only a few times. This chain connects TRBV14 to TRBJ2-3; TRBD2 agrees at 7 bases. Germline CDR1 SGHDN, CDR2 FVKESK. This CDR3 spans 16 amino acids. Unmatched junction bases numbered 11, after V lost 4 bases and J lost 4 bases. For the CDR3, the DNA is TGTGCCAGCAGCCTCTATCCGAGCGGGGTAGCAGATACGCAGTATTTT. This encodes CASSLYPSGVADTQYF.

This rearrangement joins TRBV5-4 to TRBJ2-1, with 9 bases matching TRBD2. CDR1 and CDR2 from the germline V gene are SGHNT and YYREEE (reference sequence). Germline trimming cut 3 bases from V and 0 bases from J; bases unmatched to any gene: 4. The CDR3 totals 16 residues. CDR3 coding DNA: TGTGCCAGCAGCTCCAATAGCGGGAGCTCCTACAATGAGCAGTTCTTC. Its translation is CASSSNSGSSYNEQFF.

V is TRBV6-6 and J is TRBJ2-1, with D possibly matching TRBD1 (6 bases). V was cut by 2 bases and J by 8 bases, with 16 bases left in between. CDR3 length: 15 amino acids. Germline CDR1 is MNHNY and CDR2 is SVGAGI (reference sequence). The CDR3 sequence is CASSYARQAEDEQFF. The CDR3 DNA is TGTGCCAGCAGTTACGCGCGACAGGCGGAGGATGAGCAGTTCTTC.

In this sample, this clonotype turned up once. CDR3 loop: CASSLALHLYEQFF. The CDR3 DNA follows: TGTGCCAGCAGCTTAGCTTTACACCTCTACGAGCAGTTCTTC. The chain has TRBV7-8 and TRBJ2-1, with D hard to call. The germline gives CDR1 SGHVS, CDR2 FQNEAQ. The CDR3 is 14 amino acids. The V end was cut by 0 bases, the J end by 10 bases, with 13 bases between.

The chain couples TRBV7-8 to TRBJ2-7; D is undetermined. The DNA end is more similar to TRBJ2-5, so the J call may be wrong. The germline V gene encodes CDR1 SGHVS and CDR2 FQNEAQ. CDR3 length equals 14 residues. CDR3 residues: CASSLRTQGETQYF. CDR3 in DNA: TGTGCCAGCAGCTTACGGACCCAAGGAGAGACCCAGTACTTC.

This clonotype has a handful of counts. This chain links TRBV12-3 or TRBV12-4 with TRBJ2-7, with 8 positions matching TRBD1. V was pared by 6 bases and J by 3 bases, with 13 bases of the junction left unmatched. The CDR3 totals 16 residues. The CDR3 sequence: CASRGPLGTGGYEQYF. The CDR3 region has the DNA TGTGCCAGCAGAGGCCCCTTGGGAACAGGGGGCTACGAGCAGTACTTC.